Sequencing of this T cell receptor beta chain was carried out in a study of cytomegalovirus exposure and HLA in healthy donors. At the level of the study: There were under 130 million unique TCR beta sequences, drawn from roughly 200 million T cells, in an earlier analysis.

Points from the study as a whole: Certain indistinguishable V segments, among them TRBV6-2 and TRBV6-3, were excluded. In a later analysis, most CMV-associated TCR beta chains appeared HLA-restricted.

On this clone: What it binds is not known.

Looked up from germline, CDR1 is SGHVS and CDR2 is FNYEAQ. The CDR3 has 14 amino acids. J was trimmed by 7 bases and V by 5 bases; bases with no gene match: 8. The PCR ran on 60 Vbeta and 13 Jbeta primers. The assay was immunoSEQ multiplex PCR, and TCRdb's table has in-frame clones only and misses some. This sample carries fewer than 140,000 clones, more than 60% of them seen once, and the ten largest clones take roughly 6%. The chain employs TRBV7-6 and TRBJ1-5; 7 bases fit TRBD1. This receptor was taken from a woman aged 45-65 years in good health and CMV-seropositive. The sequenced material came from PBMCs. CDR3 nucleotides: TGTGCCAGCAGCCCGCTGACAGGGCTGCAGCCCCAGCATTTT. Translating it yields CASSPLTGLQPQHF.